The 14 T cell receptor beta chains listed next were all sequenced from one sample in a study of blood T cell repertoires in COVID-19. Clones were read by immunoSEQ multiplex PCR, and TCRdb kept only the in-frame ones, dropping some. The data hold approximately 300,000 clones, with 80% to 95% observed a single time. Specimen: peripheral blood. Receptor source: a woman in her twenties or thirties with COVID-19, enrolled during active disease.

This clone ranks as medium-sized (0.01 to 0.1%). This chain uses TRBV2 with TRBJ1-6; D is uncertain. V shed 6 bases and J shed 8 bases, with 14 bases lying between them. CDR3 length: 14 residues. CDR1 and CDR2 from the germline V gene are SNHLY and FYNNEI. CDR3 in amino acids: CASRKWFGYSPLHF. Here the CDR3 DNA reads TGTGCCAGCAGAAAGTGGTTCGGGTATTCACCCCTCCACTTT.

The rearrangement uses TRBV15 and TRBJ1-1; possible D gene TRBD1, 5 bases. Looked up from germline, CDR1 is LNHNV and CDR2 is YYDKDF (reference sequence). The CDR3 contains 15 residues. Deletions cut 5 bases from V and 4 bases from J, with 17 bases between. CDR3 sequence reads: CATSLGTGWGTEAFF. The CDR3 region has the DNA TGTGCCACCAGCCTAGGAACAGGTTGGGGCACTGAAGCTTTCTTT.

CDR3 protein: CASSDRGPNTGELFF. CDR3 bases: TGTGCCAGCAGCGACAGGGGGCCTAACACCGGGGAGCTGTTTTTT. The V call is TRBV11-3, the J call TRBJ2-2, with TRBD1 matching 10 bases. The CDR3 has 15 amino acids. CDR1 is SGHNT and CDR2 is YENEEA in the germline V gene. The V gene end was trimmed by 5 bases and the J gene end by 2 bases; junction bases not matched to a gene: 2.

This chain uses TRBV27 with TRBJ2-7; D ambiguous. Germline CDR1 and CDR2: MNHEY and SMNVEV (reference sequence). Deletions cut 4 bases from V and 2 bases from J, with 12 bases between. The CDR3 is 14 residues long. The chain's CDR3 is CASSSPGSTYEQYF. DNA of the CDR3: TGTGCCAGCAGTTCCCCGGGTTCGACCTACGAGCAGTACTTC.

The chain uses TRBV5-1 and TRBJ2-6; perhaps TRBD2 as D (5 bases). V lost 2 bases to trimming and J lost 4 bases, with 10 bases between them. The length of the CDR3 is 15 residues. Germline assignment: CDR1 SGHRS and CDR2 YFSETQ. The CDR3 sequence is CASSFEGSGANVLTF. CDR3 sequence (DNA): TGCGCCAGCAGCTTTGAGGGTTCCGGGGCCAACGTCCTGACTTTC.

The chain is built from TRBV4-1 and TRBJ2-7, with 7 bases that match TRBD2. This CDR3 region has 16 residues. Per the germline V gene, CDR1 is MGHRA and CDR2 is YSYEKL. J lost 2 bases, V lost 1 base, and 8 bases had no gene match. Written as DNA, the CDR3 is TGCGCCAGCAGCCAAGTCGACATGGGACTAACCTACGAGCAGTACTTC. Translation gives CASSQVDMGLTYEQYF.

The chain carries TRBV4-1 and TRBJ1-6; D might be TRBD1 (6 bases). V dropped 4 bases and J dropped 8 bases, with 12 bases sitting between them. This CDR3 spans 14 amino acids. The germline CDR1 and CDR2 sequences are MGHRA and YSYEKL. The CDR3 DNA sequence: TGCGCCAGCAGCCCACGGGACATCTATTCACCCCTCCACTTT. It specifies CASSPRDIYSPLHF.

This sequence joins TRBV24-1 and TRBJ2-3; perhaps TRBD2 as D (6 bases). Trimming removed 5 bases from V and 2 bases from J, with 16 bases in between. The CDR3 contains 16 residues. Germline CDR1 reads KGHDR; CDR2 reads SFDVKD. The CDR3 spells CATSALLGGVTDTQYF. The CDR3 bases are TGTGCCACCAGTGCCCTTCTGGGAGGCGTCACAGATACGCAGTATTTT.

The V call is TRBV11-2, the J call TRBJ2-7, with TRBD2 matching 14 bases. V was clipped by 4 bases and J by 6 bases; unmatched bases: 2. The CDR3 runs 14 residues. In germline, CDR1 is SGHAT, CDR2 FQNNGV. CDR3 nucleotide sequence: TGTGCCAGCAGCTCCGGACTAGCGGGAGGCGAGCAGTACTTC. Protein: CASSSGLAGGEQYF. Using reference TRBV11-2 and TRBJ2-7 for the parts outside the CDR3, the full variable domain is EAGVAQSPRYKIIEKRQSVAFWCNPISGHATLYWYQQILGQGPKLLIQFQNNGVVDDSQLPKDRFSAERLKGVDSTLKIQPAKLEDSAVYLCASSSGLAGGEQYFGPGTRLTVT.

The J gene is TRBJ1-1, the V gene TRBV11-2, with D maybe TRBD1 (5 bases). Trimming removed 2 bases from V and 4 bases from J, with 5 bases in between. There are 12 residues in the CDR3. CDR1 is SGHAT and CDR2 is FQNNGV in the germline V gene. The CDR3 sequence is CASSLQGTEAFF. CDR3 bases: TGTGCCAGCAGCTTACAGGGCACTGAAGCTTTCTTT.

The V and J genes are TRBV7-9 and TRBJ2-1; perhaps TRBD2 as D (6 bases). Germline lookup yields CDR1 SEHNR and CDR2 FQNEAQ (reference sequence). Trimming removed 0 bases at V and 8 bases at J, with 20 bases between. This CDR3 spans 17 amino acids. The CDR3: CASSLAQGSGGSDEQFF. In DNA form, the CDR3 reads TGTGCCAGCAGCTTAGCCCAAGGTAGCGGAGGGAGCGATGAGCAGTTCTTC.

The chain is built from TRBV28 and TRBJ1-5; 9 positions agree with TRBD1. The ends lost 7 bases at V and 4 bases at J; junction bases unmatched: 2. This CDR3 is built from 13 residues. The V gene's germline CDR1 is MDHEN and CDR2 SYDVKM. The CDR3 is CASTGTGNQPQHF. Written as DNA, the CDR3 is TGTGCCAGCACCGGGACAGGGAATCAGCCCCAGCATTTT.

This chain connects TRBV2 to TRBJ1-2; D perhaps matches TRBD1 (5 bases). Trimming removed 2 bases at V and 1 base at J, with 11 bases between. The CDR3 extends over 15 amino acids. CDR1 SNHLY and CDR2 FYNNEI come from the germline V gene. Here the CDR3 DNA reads TGTGCCAGCAGTGAACAGTACAGGTTTAACTATGGCTACACCTTC. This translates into CASSEQYRFNYGYTF.

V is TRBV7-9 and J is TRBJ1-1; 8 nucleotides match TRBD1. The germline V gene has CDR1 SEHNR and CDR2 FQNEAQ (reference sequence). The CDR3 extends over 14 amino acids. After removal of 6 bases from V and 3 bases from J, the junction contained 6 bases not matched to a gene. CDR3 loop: CASSLTGGDTEAFF. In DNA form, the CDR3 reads TGTGCCAGCAGTCTCACAGGGGGAGACACTGAAGCTTTCTTT.